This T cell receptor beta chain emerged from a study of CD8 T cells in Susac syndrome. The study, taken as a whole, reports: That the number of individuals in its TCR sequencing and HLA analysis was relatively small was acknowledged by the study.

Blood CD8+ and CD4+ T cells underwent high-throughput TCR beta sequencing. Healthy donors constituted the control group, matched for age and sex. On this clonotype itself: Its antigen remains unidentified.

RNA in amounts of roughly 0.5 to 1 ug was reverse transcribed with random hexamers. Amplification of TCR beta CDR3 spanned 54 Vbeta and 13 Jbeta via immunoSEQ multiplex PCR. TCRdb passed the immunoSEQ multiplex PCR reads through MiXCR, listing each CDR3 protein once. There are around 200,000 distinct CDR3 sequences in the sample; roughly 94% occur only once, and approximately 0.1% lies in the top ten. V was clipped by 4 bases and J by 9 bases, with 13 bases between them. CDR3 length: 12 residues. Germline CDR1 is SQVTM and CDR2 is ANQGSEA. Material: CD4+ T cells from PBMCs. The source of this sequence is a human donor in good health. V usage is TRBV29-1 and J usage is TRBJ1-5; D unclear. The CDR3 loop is CSVAAGAGPQHF. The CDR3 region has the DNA TGCAGCGTTGCGGCAGGCGCAGGGCCCCAGCATTTT.